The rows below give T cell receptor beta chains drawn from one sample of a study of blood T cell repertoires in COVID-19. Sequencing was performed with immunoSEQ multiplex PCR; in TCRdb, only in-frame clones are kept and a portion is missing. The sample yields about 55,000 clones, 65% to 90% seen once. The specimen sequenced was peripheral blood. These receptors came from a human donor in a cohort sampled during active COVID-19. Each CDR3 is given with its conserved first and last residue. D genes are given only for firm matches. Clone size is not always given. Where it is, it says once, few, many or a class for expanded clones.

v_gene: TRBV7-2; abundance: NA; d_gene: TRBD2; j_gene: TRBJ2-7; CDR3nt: TGTGCCAGCAGCGCTAGCGGGACTAGGTCCTACGAGCAGTACTTC; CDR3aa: CASSASGTRSYEQYF
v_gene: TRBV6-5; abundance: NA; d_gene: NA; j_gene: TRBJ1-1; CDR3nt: TGTGCCAGCAGTTACTCGAGAGGGCCGGCTGAAGCTTTCTTT; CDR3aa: CASSYSRGPAEAFF
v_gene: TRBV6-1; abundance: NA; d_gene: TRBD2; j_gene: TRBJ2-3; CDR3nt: TGTGCCAGCAGTGGTCGGCTAGCGGGAGTGGCTGATACGCAGTATTTT; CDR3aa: CASSGRLAGVADTQYF
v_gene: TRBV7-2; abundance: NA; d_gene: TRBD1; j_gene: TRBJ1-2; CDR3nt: TGTGCCAGCAGCCCGGGACAGGGGTATGGCTACACCTTC; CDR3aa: CASSPGQGYGYTF
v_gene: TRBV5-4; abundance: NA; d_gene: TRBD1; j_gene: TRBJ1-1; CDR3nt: TGTGCCAGCAGCTTCGACAGGGTTAAGATCTTT; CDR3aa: CASSFDRVKIF
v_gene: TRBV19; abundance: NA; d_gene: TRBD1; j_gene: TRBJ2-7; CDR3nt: TGTGCCAGTAGCGACACAGGGGGCTACGAGCAGTACTTC; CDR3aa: CASSDTGGYEQYF
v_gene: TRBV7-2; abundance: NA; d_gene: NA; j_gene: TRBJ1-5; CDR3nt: TGTGCCAGCAGCCCCCGATACAGGGCGTCCTATTTCAATCAGCCCCAGCATTTT; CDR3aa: CASSPRYRASYFNQPQHF
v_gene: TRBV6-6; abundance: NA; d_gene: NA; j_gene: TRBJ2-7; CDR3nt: TGTGCCAGCAGTCCCCCCAGCGCGGTCTACGAGCAGTACTTC; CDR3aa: CASSPPSAVYEQYF
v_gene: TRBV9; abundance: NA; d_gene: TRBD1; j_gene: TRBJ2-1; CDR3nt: TGTGCCAGCAGCCCCCGTCGGGGACAGGGAAGGGGCAATGAGCAGTTCTTC; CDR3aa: CASSPRRGQGRGNEQFF
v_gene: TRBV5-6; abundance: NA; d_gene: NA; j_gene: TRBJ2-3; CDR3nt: TGTGCCAGCAGCTTGCCCACGACAGGCACGCAGTATTTT; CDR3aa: CASSLPTTGTQYF
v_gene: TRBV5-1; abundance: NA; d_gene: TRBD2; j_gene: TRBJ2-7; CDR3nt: TGCGCCAGCAGCTTGGCCGTGAGACTAGCGGAATCCTACGAGCAGTACTTC; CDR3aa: CASSLAVRLAESYEQYF
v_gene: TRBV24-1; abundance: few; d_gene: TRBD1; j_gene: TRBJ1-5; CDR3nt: TGTGCCACCAGTGATTCGGGACAGGGAGAGACGGCCCAGCATTTT; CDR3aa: CATSDSGQGETAQHF
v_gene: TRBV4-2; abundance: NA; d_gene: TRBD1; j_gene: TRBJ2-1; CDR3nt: TGTGCCAGCAGCCATTGGACAGGGAAACCCGAGCAGTTCTTC; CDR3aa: CASSHWTGKPEQFF
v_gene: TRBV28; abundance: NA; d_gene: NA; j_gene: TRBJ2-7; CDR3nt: TGTGCCAGCACGTCGACATTGAGTCAAAACTACGAGCAGTACTTC; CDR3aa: CASTSTLSQNYEQYF
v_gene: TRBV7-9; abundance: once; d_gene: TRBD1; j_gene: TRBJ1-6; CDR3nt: TGTGCCAGCAGCTTGGACATTGGGACAGGGTTAGGTCCCCTCCACTTT; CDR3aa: CASSLDIGTGLGPLHF
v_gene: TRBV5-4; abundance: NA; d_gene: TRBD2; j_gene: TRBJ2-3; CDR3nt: TGTGCCAGCAGCCGGGAGGGGTTCACCACAGATACGCAGTATTTT; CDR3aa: CASSREGFTTDTQYF
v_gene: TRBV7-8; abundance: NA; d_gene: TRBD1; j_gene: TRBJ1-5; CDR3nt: TGTGCCAGCAGCCCTACCAGGGACAGGGGGCACTATCAGCCCCAGCATTTT; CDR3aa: CASSPTRDRGHYQPQHF
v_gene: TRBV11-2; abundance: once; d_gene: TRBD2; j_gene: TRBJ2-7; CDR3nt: TGTGCCAGCAGCCCCCGGGGACTAGCCCACGAGCAGTACTTC; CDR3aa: CASSPRGLAHEQYF
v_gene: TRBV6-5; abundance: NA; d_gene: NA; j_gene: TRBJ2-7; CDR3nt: TGTGCCAGCAGTTACTCGAGTTCCTACGATGAGCAGTACTTC; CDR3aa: CASSYSSSYDEQYF
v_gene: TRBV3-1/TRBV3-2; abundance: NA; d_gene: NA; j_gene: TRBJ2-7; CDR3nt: TGTGCCAGCAGCCAAGCCAAGGGAGCCGGCGAGCAGTACTTC; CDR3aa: CASSQAKGAGEQYF
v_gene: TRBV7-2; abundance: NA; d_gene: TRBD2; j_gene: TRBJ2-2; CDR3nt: TGTGCCAGCAGCTCCTGGACTAGCGGTACCGGGGAGCTGTTTTTT; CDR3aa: CASSSWTSGTGELFF
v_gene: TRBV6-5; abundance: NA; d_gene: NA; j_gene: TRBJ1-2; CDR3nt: TGTGCCAGCAGTTACTCCCCACCTGACAGAAACTATGGCTACACCTTC; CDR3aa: CASSYSPPDRNYGYTF
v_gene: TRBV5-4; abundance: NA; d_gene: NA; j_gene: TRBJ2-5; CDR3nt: TGTGCCAGCAGCTACCTAGTCCAAGAGACCCAGTACTTC; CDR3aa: CASSYLVQETQYF
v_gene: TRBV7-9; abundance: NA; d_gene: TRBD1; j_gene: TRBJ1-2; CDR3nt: TGTGCCAGCAGCCTTGGAGGACAGGGGCTTTCTGGCTACACCTTC; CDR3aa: CASSLGGQGLSGYTF
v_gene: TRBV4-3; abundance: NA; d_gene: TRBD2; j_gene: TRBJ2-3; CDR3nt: TGCGCCAGTTCGGAGCGGGGTAGCACAGATACGCAGTATTTT; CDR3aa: CASSERGSTDTQYF
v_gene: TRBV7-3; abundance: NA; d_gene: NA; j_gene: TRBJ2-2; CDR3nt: TGTGCCAGCAGCTTAGACCTCAGGACAGCGAACACCGGGGAGCTGTTTTTT; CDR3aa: CASSLDLRTANTGELFF